These T cell receptor beta chains were read from a single sample in a study of spatial heterogeneity in lung cancer. TCRdb reprocessed the 5' RACE reads via MiXCR and lists one record per CDR3 protein. The table lists about 2,200 distinct CDR3 sequences, about 15% of them singletons, with roughly 34% in the top ten. Sequenced here: lung tumor tissue, sampled at surgery. The receptors stem from a male donor with early-stage non-small cell lung cancer. The CDR3 runs from the conserved cysteine through the conserved F or W.

v_gene	len	CDR3aa
TRBV19	12	CASRGPHYEQYF
TRBV29-1	14	CSAGTSGSGNEQFF
TRBV7-2	14	CASSPAGGRDTQYF
TRBV2	13	CASIRDYTDTQYF
TRBV6-5	14	CASSYDTVNTEAFF
TRBV10-2	14	CASSRDSRLDTQYF
TRBV12-3/TRBV12-4	14	CASSLALGVGEQYF
TRBV12-3/TRBV12-4	16	CASSFYDTGGADTQYF
TRBV5-1	14	CASSLTGITETQYF
TRBV12-3/TRBV12-4	17	CASSLARGVAGYNEQFF
TRBV20-1	14	CSASPGQGDQPQHF
TRBV20-1	14	CSAREAGRSDTQYF
TRBV7-9	13	CASSLRGNQPQHF
TRBV10-3	15	CAISPQGARNQPQHF
TRBV29-1	14	CSARTSGGSDTQYF
TRBV7-3	14	CASSLTGRRDTQYF
TRBV7-9	13	CASSRGSYNEQFF
TRBV5-8	12	CASRGPGPEAFF
TRBV5-4	17	CASSLGGLQGESSPLHF
TRBV20-1	14	CSARKNGAGETQYF
TRBV9	15	CASSVAGRQQETQYF
TRBV7-2	15	CASSLVVGTTYEQYF
TRBV13	15	CASSLGRGPTYEQYF
TRBV29-1	13	CSVGGGAQETQYF
TRBV25-1	16	CASSEGAGRERDTQYF
TRBV20-1	12	CSARGGGYEQYF
TRBV6-5	13	CASSYLITDTQYF
TRBV6-1	15	CASSEAPGPGYGYTF
TRBV3-1	13	CASSQARVGGYTF
TRBV5-8	15	CASSASGAVTDTQYF
TRBV29-1	13	CSVQDTGGEPQHF
TRBV7-2	14	CASSPAGTADTQYF
TRBV6-2/TRBV6-3	15	CASSPSGRSTDTQYF
TRBV29-1	13	CSARQGATGELFF
TRBV6-2/TRBV6-3	13	CASSSGRSTEAFF
TRBV10-3	15	CAISDGTDSSYEQYF
TRBV28	16	CASRELSDRHSGELFF
TRBV7-9	14	CASSSPSSGGRLHF
TRBV28	13	CASTPGQYTEAFF
TRBV9	18	CASSVFKAGGGPFYEQYF
TRBV6-1	17	CASSVNFRGAYNSPLHF
TRBV7-2	14	CASSRGLAEDTQYF
TRBV10-3	15	CAISESTYRNTEAFF
TRBV20-1	16	CSAPPSGRRGTGELFF
TRBV30	13	CAGFVGFSYGYTF
TRBV23-1	16	CASSQSGGRMNTEAFF
TRBV24-1	15	CATSDTGTGGNEQFF
TRBV5-1	14	CASSPSGRGETQYF
TRBV6-2/TRBV6-3	13	CASSYWRSGEQYF
TRBV10-2	14	CASRTSGGSYEQYF